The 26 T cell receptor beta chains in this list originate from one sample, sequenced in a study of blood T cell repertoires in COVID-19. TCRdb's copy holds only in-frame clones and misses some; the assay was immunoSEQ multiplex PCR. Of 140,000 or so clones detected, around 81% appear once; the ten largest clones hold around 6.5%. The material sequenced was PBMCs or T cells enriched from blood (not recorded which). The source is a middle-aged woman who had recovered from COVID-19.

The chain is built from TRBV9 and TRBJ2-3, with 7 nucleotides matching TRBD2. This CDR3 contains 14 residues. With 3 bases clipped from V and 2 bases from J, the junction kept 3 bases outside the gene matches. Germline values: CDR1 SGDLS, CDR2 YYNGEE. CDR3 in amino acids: CASSGGSFTDTQYF. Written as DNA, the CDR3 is TGTGCCAGCAGCGGCGGGAGTTTCACAGATACGCAGTATTTT.

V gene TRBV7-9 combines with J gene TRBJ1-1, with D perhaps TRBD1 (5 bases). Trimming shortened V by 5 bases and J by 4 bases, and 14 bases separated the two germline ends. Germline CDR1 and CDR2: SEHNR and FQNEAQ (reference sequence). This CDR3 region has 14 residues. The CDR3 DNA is TGTGCCAGCAGCCCCCCCGGGGGATTCACTGAAGCTTTCTTT. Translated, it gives CASSPPGGFTEAFF.

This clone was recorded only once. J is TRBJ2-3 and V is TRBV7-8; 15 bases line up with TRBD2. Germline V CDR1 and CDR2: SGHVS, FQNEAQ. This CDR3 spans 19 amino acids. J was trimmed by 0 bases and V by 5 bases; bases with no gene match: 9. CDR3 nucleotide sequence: TGTGCCAGCAGCCCGGGACTAGCGGGGGGTCCCTTTAGCACAGATACGCAGTATTTT. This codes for CASSPGLAGGPFSTDTQYF.

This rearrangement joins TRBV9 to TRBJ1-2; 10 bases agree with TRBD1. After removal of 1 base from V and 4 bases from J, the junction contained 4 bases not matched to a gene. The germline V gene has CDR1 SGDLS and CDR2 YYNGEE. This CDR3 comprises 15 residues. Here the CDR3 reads CASSVPGQGFYGYTF. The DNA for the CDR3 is TGTGCCAGCAGCGTACCGGGACAGGGGTTCTATGGCTACACCTTC. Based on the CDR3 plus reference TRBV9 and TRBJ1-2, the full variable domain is DSGVTQTPKHLITATGQRVTLRCSPRSGDLSVYWYQQSLDQGLQFLIQYYNGEERAKGNILERFSAQQFPDLHSELNLSSLELGDSALYFCASSVPGQGFYGYTFGSGTRLTVV.

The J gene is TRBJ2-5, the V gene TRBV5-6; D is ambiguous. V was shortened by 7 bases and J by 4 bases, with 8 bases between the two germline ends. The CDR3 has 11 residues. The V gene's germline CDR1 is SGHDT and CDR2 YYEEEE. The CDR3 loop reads CASVRGETQYF. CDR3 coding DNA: TGTGCCAGCGTAAGAGGAGAGACCCAGTACTTC.

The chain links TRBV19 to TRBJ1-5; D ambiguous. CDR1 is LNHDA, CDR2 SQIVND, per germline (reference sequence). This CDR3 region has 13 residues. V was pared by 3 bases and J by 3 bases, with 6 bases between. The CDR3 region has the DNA TGTGCCAGTAGTATCGAGGTCAATCAGCCCCAGCATTTT. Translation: CASSIEVNQPQHF.

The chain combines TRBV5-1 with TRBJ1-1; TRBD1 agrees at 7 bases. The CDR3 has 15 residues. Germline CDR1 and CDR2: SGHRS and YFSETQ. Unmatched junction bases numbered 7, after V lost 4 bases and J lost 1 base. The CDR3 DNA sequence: TGCGCCAGCAGCCCACGGACAGGCTCGAACACTGAAGCTTTCTTT. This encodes CASSPRTGSNTEAFF.

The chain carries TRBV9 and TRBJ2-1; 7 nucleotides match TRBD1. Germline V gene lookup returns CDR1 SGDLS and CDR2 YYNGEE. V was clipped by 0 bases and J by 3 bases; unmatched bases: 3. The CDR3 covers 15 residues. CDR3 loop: CASSVGAGGYNEQFF. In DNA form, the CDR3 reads TGTGCCAGCAGCGTAGGAGCAGGGGGCTACAATGAGCAGTTCTTC. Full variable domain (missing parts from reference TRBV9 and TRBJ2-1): DSGVTQTPKHLITATGQRVTLRCSPRSGDLSVYWYQQSLDQGLQFLIQYYNGEERAKGNILERFSAQQFPDLHSELNLSSLELGDSALYFCASSVGAGGYNEQFFGPGTRLTVL.

CDR3 amino acids: CASSPSGGRTGELFF. The CDR3 coding sequence is TGTGCCAGCAGCCCTAGCGGGGGGAGGACCGGGGAGCTGTTTTTT. The chain is built from TRBV9 and TRBJ2-2; 11 positions match TRBD2. CDR1 is SGDLS and CDR2 is YYNGEE in the germline V gene. The CDR3 extends over 15 amino acids. V shed 4 bases and J 5 bases; nucleotides not matched to a gene: 4.

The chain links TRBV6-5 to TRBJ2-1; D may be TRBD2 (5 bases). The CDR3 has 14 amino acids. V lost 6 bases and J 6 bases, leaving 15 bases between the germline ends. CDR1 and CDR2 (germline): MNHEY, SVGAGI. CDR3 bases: TGTGCCAGCAGGAGGGTAGGAGCTGGCAATGAGCAGTTCTTC. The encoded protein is CASRRVGAGNEQFF.

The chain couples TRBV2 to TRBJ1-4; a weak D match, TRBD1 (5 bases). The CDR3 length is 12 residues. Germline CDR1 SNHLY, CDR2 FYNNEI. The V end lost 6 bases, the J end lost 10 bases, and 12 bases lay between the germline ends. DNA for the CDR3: TGTGCCAGCAGGGGAGGGGACGTAAAACTGTTTTTT. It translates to CASRGGDVKLFF.

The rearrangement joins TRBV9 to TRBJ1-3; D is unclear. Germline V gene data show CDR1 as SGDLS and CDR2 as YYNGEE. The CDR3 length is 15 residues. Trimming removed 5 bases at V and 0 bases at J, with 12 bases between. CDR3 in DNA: TGTGCCAGCAGTCTCTCAGGTGGCTCTGGAAACACCATATATTTT. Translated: CASSLSGGSGNTIYF.

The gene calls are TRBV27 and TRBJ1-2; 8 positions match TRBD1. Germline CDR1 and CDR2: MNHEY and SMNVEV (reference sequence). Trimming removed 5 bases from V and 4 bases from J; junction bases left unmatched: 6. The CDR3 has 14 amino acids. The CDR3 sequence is CASSAWTGSYGYTF. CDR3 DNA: TGTGCCAGCAGTGCCTGGACAGGGAGCTATGGCTACACCTTC.

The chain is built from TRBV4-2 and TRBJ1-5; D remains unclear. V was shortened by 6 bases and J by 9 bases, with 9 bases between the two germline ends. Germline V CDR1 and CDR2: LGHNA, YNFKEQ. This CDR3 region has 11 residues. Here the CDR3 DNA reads TGTGCCAGCAGAGAGGAGGGGCCCCAGCATTTT. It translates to CASREEGPQHF.

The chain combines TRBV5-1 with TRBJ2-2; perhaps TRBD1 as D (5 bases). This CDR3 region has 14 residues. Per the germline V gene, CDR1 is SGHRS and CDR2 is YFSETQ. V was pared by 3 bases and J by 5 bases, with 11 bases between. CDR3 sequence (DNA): TGCGCCAGCAGCTCCTTAAGGGGTACCGGGGAGCTGTTTTTT. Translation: CASSSLRGTGELFF.

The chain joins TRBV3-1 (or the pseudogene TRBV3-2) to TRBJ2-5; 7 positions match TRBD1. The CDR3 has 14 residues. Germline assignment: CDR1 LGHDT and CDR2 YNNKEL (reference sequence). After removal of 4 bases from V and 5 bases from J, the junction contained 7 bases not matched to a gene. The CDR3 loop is CASSPSDRDETQYF. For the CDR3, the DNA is TGTGCCAGCAGCCCATCAGACAGGGATGAGACCCAGTACTTC.

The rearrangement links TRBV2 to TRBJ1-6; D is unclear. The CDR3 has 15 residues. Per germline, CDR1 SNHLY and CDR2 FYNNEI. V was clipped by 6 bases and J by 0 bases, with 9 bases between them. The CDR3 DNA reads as TGTGCCAGCAGCGTTGGGAGCTCCTATAATTCACCCCTCCACTTT. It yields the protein CASSVGSSYNSPLHF.

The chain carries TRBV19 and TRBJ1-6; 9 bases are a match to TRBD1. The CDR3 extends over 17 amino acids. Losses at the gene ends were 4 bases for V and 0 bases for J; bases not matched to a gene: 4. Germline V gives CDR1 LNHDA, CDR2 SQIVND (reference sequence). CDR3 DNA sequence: TGTGCCAGTAGTACGGGGACAGGGAGCTCCTATAATTCACCCCTCCACTTT. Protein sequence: CASSTGTGSSYNSPLHF.

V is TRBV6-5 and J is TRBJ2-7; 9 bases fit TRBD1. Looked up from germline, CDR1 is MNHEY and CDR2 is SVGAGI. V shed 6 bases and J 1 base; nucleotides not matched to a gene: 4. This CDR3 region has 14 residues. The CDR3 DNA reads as TGTGCCAGCAGCCGGGACAGGGCGTCCTACGAGCAGTACTTC. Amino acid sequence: CASSRDRASYEQYF.

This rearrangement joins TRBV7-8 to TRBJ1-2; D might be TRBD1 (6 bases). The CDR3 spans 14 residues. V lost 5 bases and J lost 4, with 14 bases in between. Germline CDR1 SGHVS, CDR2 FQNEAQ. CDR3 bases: TGTGCCAGCAGCGACCGGACAGTTTCCTATGGCTACACCTTC. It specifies CASSDRTVSYGYTF.

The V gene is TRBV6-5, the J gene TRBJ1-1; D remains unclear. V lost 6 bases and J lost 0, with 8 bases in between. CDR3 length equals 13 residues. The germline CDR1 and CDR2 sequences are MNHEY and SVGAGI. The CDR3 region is CASSLSVNTEAFF. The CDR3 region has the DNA TGTGCCAGCAGCTTGAGTGTGAACACTGAAGCTTTCTTT.

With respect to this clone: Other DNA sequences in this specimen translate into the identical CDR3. The CDR3 nucleotides are TGTGCCAGTAGTATAGGACTAGCGGGAAACACCGGGGAGCTGTTTTTT. Amino acids: CASSIGLAGNTGELFF. The genes are TRBV19 and TRBJ2-2, with 11 nucleotides matching TRBD2. V dropped 1 base and J dropped 2; count of bases not matched to a gene: 0. The length of the CDR3 is 16 residues. The germline V gene encodes CDR1 LNHDA and CDR2 SQIVND (reference sequence).

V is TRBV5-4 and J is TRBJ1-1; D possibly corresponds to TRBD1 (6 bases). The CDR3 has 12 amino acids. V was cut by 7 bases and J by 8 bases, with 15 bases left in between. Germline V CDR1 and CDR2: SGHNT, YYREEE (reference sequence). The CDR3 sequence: CASAQGGTEAFF. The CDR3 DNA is TGTGCCAGCGCCCAAGGTGGGACAGAAGCTTTCTTT.

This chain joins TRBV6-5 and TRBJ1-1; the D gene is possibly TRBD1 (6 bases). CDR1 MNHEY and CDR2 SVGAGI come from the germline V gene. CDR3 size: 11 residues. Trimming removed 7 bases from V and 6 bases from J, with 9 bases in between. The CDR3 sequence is CASNRDAEAFF. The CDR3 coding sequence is TGTGCCAGCAACAGGGACGCTGAAGCTTTCTTT.

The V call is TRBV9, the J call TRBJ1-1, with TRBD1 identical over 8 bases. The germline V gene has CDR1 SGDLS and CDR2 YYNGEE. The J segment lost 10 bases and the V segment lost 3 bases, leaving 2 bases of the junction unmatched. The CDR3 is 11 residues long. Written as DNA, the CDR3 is TGTGCCAGCAGCGGCGGACAGGGAGCTTTCTTT. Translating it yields CASSGGQGAFF.

The CDR3 nucleotides read TGTGCCAGCAGCTTGTTGACAGGGGAGGATGAGCAGTTCTTC. Amino acids: CASSLLTGEDEQFF. The chain uses TRBV5-5 and TRBJ2-1; the match to TRBD1 covers 8 bases. V lost 1 base, J lost 8 bases, and 5 bases stayed unmatched. Germline lookup yields CDR1 SGHKS and CDR2 YYEKEE (reference sequence). The CDR3 has 14 residues.